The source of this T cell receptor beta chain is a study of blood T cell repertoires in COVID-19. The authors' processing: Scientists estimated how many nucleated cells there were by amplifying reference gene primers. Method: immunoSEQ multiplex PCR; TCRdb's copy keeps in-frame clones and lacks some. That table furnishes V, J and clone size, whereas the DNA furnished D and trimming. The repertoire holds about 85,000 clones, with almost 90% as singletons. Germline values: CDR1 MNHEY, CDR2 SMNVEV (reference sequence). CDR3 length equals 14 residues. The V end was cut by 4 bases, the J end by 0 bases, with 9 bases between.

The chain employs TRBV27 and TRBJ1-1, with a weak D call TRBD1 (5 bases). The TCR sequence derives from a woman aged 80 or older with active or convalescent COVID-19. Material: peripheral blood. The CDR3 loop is CASSYRNMNTEAFF. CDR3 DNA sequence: TGTGCCAGCAGTTACAGGAATATGAACACTGAAGCTTTCTTT.